This TCR beta chain comes out of a study of blood T cell dynamics during melanoma immunotherapy. About the study: Patients with metastatic melanoma got pembrolizumab or nivolumab-ipilimumab as first-line care. Notes on the study in general: At W3, later disease-control patients showed bifurcated PBMC repertoire changes, unlike progressors.

V was trimmed by 3 bases and J by 10 bases, leaving 19 bases between them. The CDR3 covers 15 residues. The germline V gene encodes CDR1 SGHAT and CDR2 FQNNGV. Clones were sequenced by immunoSEQ multiplex PCR, and TCRdb holds only the in-frame ones, with some missing. The repertoire holds about 12,000 clones, approximately 88% seen once, with roughly 4% in the top ten. The sample's time point: week 3, after first cycle of checkpoint inhibitor. Prior systemic cancer therapy, immunosuppressant use and other active malignancies excluded patients. For this clone: The antigen remains unidentified.

Source: blood, taken from a patient treated with checkpoint blockade. The J gene is TRBJ2-1, the V gene TRBV11-2; D may be TRBD2 (7 bases). The sequence derives from a human donor with melanoma. DNA of the CDR3: TGTGCCAGCAGCTTTGCAAGGGGGGGGCCGCGGGAGCAGTTCTTC. Translated: CASSFARGGPREQFF.